The clone carrying this TCR beta chain has a single count. Its antigen is unidentified. The V and J ends lost 1 base and 4 bases, in that order; junction bases with no gene match: 7. Germline lookup yields CDR1 LGHNA and CDR2 YSLEER. This CDR3 comprises 16 residues. Deep level was the assay's run setting. Method: immunoSEQ multiplex PCR; TCRdb's copy keeps in-frame clones and lacks some. The table has fewer than 2.5 million clones, approximately 93% seen once. Memory CD4+ cells were the fraction left after CD45RA+ naive selection. The data were taken from a study of shared clonotypes between healthy human individuals. In the study overall: Used for every donor were three CD4 naive, three CD4 memory, two CD8 naive and one CD8 memory plate.

Study-wide results and caveats: Among donors, sharing of clonotypes was expected to be affected by sequencing depth.

This chain uses TRBV4-3 with TRBJ2-1; TRBD2 matches 7 bases. This receptor was obtained from a man between 18 and 29 years old in good health. Some clones in this sample may be carry-over from other donors' samples. Sequenced input: naive CD4+ T cells from PBMCs. Sample subset: CD45RA+ positively selected. CDR3 in amino acids: CASSQGLAARYNEQFF. The CDR3 bases are TGCGCCAGCAGCCAAGGGCTAGCGGCACGTTACAATGAGCAGTTCTTC.